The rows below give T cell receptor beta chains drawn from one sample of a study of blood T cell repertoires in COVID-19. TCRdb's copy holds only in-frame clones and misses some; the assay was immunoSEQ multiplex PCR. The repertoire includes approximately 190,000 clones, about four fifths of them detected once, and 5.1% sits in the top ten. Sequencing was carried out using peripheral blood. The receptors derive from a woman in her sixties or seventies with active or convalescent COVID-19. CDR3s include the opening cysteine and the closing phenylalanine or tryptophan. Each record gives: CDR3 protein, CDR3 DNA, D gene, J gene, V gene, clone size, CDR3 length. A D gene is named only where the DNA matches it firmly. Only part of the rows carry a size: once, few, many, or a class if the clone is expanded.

CDR3 protein: CSVEGRGYHNEQFF; CDR3 DNA: TGCAGCGTTGAGGGCAGGGGGTATCACAATGAGCAGTTCTTC; D gene: TRBD1; J gene: TRBJ2-1; V gene: TRBV29-1; clone size: -; CDR3 length: 14
CDR3 protein: CASSHTGEGTDTQYF; CDR3 DNA: TGTGCCAGCAGCCACACGGGAGAGGGAACAGATACGCAGTATTTT; D gene: -; J gene: TRBJ2-3; V gene: TRBV3-1/TRBV3-2; clone size: -; CDR3 length: 15
CDR3 protein: CASSLFAEAFF; CDR3 DNA: TGTGCCAGCAGTTTATTCGCTGAAGCTTTCTTT; D gene: -; J gene: TRBJ1-1; V gene: TRBV12-3/TRBV12-4; clone size: -; CDR3 length: 11
CDR3 protein: CASSITTLRAGGPPETPNAYEQYF; CDR3 DNA: TGTGCCAGTAGTATAACGACCCTCAGGGCGGGAGGGCCCCCCGAGACCCCCAACGCCTACGAGCAGTACTTC; D gene: TRBD2; J gene: TRBJ2-7; V gene: TRBV19; clone size: -; CDR3 length: 24
CDR3 protein: CATSRGTGNYEQYF; CDR3 DNA: TGTGCCACCAGCAGGGGGACAGGGAACTACGAGCAGTACTTC; D gene: TRBD1; J gene: TRBJ2-7; V gene: TRBV15; clone size: -; CDR3 length: 14
CDR3 protein: CASSGTDLAKNIQYF; CDR3 DNA: TGTGCCAGCAGTGGGACAGATCTAGCCAAAAACATTCAGTACTTC; D gene: -; J gene: TRBJ2-4; V gene: TRBV2; clone size: -; CDR3 length: 15
CDR3 protein: CSVGRKNAVTEAFF; CDR3 DNA: TGCAGCGTTGGGAGGAAAAACGCGGTCACTGAAGCTTTCTTT; D gene: -; J gene: TRBJ1-1; V gene: TRBV29-1; clone size: -; CDR3 length: 14
CDR3 protein: CASSAGVLNTEAFF; CDR3 DNA: TGTGCCAGCAGCGCGGGAGTTCTGAACACTGAAGCTTTCTTT; D gene: -; J gene: TRBJ1-1; V gene: TRBV9; clone size: -; CDR3 length: 14
CDR3 protein: CASRETGGETEAFF; CDR3 DNA: TGTGCCAGCAGGGAGACAGGGGGGGAAACTGAAGCTTTCTTT; D gene: TRBD1; J gene: TRBJ1-1; V gene: TRBV6-5; clone size: -; CDR3 length: 14
CDR3 protein: CAISEGVVHEQYF; CDR3 DNA: TGTGCCATCAGTGAAGGAGTAGTCCACGAGCAGTACTTC; D gene: -; J gene: TRBJ2-7; V gene: TRBV10-3; clone size: -; CDR3 length: 13
CDR3 protein: CASTIWGRSSGNTIYF; CDR3 DNA: TGTGCCAGTACCATCTGGGGCCGGAGCTCTGGAAACACCATATATTTT; D gene: -; J gene: TRBJ1-3; V gene: TRBV19; clone size: -; CDR3 length: 16
CDR3 protein: CAANALQGGSYEQYF; CDR3 DNA: TGTGCCGCCAACGCTCTACAGGGGGGGTCCTACGAGCAGTACTTC; D gene: -; J gene: TRBJ2-7; V gene: TRBV6-5; clone size: few; CDR3 length: 15
CDR3 protein: CASTRDRAGKETQYF; CDR3 DNA: TGTGCCAGCACCAGAGACAGGGCTGGGAAAGAGACCCAGTACTTC; D gene: TRBD1; J gene: TRBJ2-5; V gene: TRBV11-2; clone size: -; CDR3 length: 15
CDR3 protein: CASSLRPGQGYNEQFF; CDR3 DNA: TGTGCCAGCAGTTTGCGACCGGGACAGGGATACAATGAGCAGTTCTTC; D gene: TRBD1; J gene: TRBJ2-1; V gene: TRBV27; clone size: -; CDR3 length: 16
CDR3 protein: CARPGLAGDYEQYF; CDR3 DNA: TGTGCCAGACCGGGACTAGCGGGAGATTACGAGCAGTACTTC; D gene: TRBD2; J gene: TRBJ2-7; V gene: TRBV25-1; clone size: -; CDR3 length: 14
CDR3 protein: CASSEARHRAGPYGYTF; CDR3 DNA: TGTGCCAGCAGTGAAGCCCGACACAGAGCGGGTCCCTATGGCTACACCTTC; D gene: -; J gene: TRBJ1-2; V gene: TRBV6-1; clone size: -; CDR3 length: 17
CDR3 protein: CASSAQGASNGYTF; CDR3 DNA: TGCGCCAGCAGCGCGCAGGGGGCGTCGAATGGCTACACCTTC; D gene: TRBD1; J gene: TRBJ1-2; V gene: TRBV5-1; clone size: -; CDR3 length: 14
CDR3 protein: CASSPPGQVRYGYTF; CDR3 DNA: TGTGCCAGCTCCCCCCCGGGACAGGTTCGCTATGGCTACACCTTC; D gene: TRBD1; J gene: TRBJ1-2; V gene: TRBV18; clone size: -; CDR3 length: 15
CDR3 protein: CASSPSSYEQYF; CDR3 DNA: TGTGCCAGCAGTCCGAGCTCCTACGAGCAGTACTTC; D gene: -; J gene: TRBJ2-7; V gene: TRBV6-5; clone size: -; CDR3 length: 12
CDR3 protein: CASSISAGANTEAFF; CDR3 DNA: TGTGCCAGTAGTATTTCGGCAGGGGCGAACACTGAAGCTTTCTTT; D gene: -; J gene: TRBJ1-1; V gene: TRBV19; clone size: -; CDR3 length: 15
CDR3 protein: CASSKPSGAAATQYF; CDR3 DNA: TGTGCCAGCAGTAAACCCTCAGGCGCCGCAGCGACCCAGTACTTC; D gene: -; J gene: TRBJ2-5; V gene: TRBV28; clone size: -; CDR3 length: 15
CDR3 protein: CASSLRGSYEQYF; CDR3 DNA: TGTGCCAGCAGCCTACGTGGGAGTTACGAGCAGTACTTC; D gene: -; J gene: TRBJ2-7; V gene: TRBV7-9; clone size: -; CDR3 length: 13
CDR3 protein: CASSRLEETQYF; CDR3 DNA: TGTGCCAGCAGCCGATTGGAGGAGACCCAGTACTTC; D gene: -; J gene: TRBJ2-5; V gene: TRBV2; clone size: -; CDR3 length: 12
CDR3 protein: CASSKKRTGGLATNEKLFF; CDR3 DNA: TGCGCCAGCAGCAAGAAGCGGACAGGGGGCCTTGCAACTAATGAAAAACTGTTTTTT; D gene: TRBD1; J gene: TRBJ1-4; V gene: TRBV5-1; clone size: few; CDR3 length: 19
CDR3 protein: CASSGQGIAVDTQYF; CDR3 DNA: TGTGCCAGCAGCGGACAGGGGATCGCGGTTGATACGCAGTATTTT; D gene: TRBD1; J gene: TRBJ2-3; V gene: TRBV11-2; clone size: -; CDR3 length: 15
CDR3 protein: CASRIMRAEAFF; CDR3 DNA: TGTGCCAGCAGAATAATGAGGGCTGAAGCTTTCTTT; D gene: -; J gene: TRBJ1-1; V gene: TRBV28; clone size: -; CDR3 length: 12
CDR3 protein: CAWSRGLLPYEQYF; CDR3 DNA: TGTGCCTGGAGTCGGGGACTCCTCCCCTACGAGCAGTACTTC; D gene: -; J gene: TRBJ2-7; V gene: TRBV30; clone size: -; CDR3 length: 14
CDR3 protein: CASSFGRGYEQYF; CDR3 DNA: TGTGCCAGCAGTTTTGGCCGGGGCTACGAGCAGTACTTC; D gene: -; J gene: TRBJ2-7; V gene: TRBV12-3/TRBV12-4; clone size: -; CDR3 length: 13
CDR3 protein: CASSQTGGNSPLHF; CDR3 DNA: TGTGCCAGCAGCCAAACCGGGGGGAATTCACCCCTCCACTTT; D gene: -; J gene: TRBJ1-6; V gene: TRBV3-1/TRBV3-2; clone size: -; CDR3 length: 14
CDR3 protein: CASSRGKTGPGELFF; CDR3 DNA: TGTGCCAGCAGCCGAGGAAAAACAGGGCCGGGGGAGCTGTTTTTT; D gene: -; J gene: TRBJ2-2; V gene: TRBV6-5; clone size: -; CDR3 length: 15
CDR3 protein: CATGGGLVFTYEQYF; CDR3 DNA: TGTGCTACTGGGGGCGGATTGGTCTTCACCTACGAGCAGTACTTC; D gene: -; J gene: TRBJ2-7; V gene: TRBV6-5; clone size: -; CDR3 length: 15
CDR3 protein: CASSVLGDEQFF; CDR3 DNA: TGTGCCAGCAGCGTGCTCGGGGATGAGCAGTTCTTC; D gene: -; J gene: TRBJ2-1; V gene: TRBV7-2; clone size: -; CDR3 length: 12
CDR3 protein: CASSQMGGNTGELFF; CDR3 DNA: TGTGCCAGCAGCCAGATGGGAGGGAACACCGGGGAGCTGTTTTTT; D gene: -; J gene: TRBJ2-2; V gene: TRBV7-2; clone size: -; CDR3 length: 15
CDR3 protein: CASSVEGYNQPQHF; CDR3 DNA: TGTGCCAGCAGCGTGGAGGGTTACAATCAGCCCCAGCATTTT; D gene: -; J gene: TRBJ1-5; V gene: TRBV2; clone size: -; CDR3 length: 14
CDR3 protein: CASSQGFLQGSGNYGYTF; CDR3 DNA: TGTGCCAGCAGCCAAGGATTCTTACAGGGGAGTGGAAACTATGGCTACACCTTC; D gene: TRBD1; J gene: TRBJ1-2; V gene: TRBV3-1/TRBV3-2; clone size: -; CDR3 length: 18
CDR3 protein: CASSIIQRTEAFF; CDR3 DNA: TGCGCCAGCAGTATAATACAGCGGACTGAAGCTTTCTTT; D gene: -; J gene: TRBJ1-1; V gene: TRBV10-2; clone size: -; CDR3 length: 13
CDR3 protein: CASSRDSPYEQYF; CDR3 DNA: TGTGCCAGCAGTCGGGACAGCCCCTACGAGCAGTACTTC; D gene: TRBD1; J gene: TRBJ2-7; V gene: TRBV12-3/TRBV12-4; clone size: -; CDR3 length: 13
CDR3 protein: CASSSSGGGANVLTF; CDR3 DNA: TGTGCCAGCAGTAGTTCAGGTGGTGGGGCCAACGTCCTGACTTTC; D gene: -; J gene: TRBJ2-6; V gene: TRBV6-5; clone size: -; CDR3 length: 15
CDR3 protein: CASSLAGSGANVLTF; CDR3 DNA: TGTGCCAGCAGCTTAGCAGGGTCTGGGGCCAACGTCCTGACTTTC; D gene: -; J gene: TRBJ2-6; V gene: TRBV7-3; clone size: once; CDR3 length: 15
CDR3 protein: CSARDIYGYTF; CDR3 DNA: TGCAGTGCTAGGGACATCTACGGCTACACCTTC; D gene: -; J gene: TRBJ1-2; V gene: TRBV20-1; clone size: -; CDR3 length: 11